These 17 T cell receptor beta chains share one sample of origin, sequenced in a study of cytotoxic CD8 clonotypes in ibrutinib-treated CLL. The repertoire was sequenced with immunoSEQ multiplex PCR; TCRdb's copy has only in-frame clones and lacks some. The top ten hold over 5.5% of the sample, which has about 310,000 clones, roughly 79% seen once. The sample was PBMCs, taken before ibrutinib treatment. These receptors were obtained from a human donor with chronic lymphocytic leukemia.

V usage is TRBV6-1 and J usage is TRBJ1-1, with D unresolved. The CDR3 runs 15 residues. Trimming pared 6 bases from V and 1 base from J, leaving 15 bases between. The germline gives CDR1 MNHNS, CDR2 SASEGT. The CDR3 loop is CASSYSNPPNTEAFF. CDR3 sequence (DNA): TGTGCCAGCAGCTATTCAAACCCCCCGAACACTGAAGCTTTCTTT.

The J gene is TRBJ1-3, the V gene TRBV6-5, with 9 bases aligning to TRBD1. The length of the CDR3 is 14 residues. V trimming: 0 bases; J trimming: 14 bases; junction bases outside the gene matches: 8. The germline V gene has CDR1 MNHEY and CDR2 SVGAGI. CDR3 coding DNA: TGTGCCAGCAGTTACTCACAGGGGGCACCATTCCTATATTTT. Protein product: CASSYSQGAPFLYF.

The chain is built from TRBV27 and TRBJ2-5; perhaps TRBD2 as D (5 bases). This CDR3 is 15 amino acids long. V dropped 7 bases and J dropped 2 bases, with 17 bases sitting between them. CDR1 is MNHEY, CDR2 SMNVEV, per germline (reference sequence). The CDR3 sequence is CASTNRASRQETQYF. The CDR3 DNA reads TGTGCCAGCACAAATCGGGCTAGCCGGCAAGAGACCCAGTACTTC.

J is TRBJ2-7 and V is TRBV5-1; 9 nucleotides agree with TRBD1. The CDR3 consists of 15 residues. The J segment lost 6 bases and the V segment lost 2 bases, leaving 9 bases of the junction unmatched. In germline, CDR1 is SGHRS, CDR2 YFSETQ. CDR3 bases: TGCGCCAGCAGCTTAGGGACAGGGAATCCGTTCGAGCAGTACTTC. It translates to CASSLGTGNPFEQYF.

The V and J genes are TRBV7-2 and TRBJ2-1, with D perhaps TRBD1 (6 bases). V shed 5 bases and J shed 1 base, with 15 bases lying between them. This CDR3 contains 16 residues. Per germline, CDR1 SGHTA and CDR2 FQGNSA. CDR3 nucleotide sequence: TGTGCCAGCAGCCCCGCCGGGACAAGGTCCTACAATGAGCAGTTCTTC. This gives the protein CASSPAGTRSYNEQFF.

This clone was seen a handful of times. This chain uses TRBV7-8 with TRBJ1-3, with unresolved D. The CDR3 covers 16 residues. Germline V lookup: CDR1 SGHVS, CDR2 FQNEAQ. The ends were cut back, 4 bases at V and 0 bases at J, with 13 bases in the middle. In DNA form, the CDR3 reads TGTGCCAGCAGCTCCTTCGTTCAGGTCTCTGGAAACACCATATATTTT. This gives the protein CASSSFVQVSGNTIYF.

This sequence joins TRBV2 and TRBJ2-3; D might be TRBD1 (6 bases). The germline V gene encodes CDR1 SNHLY and CDR2 FYNNEI. The CDR3 totals 13 residues. Trimming removed 9 bases at V and 2 bases at J, with 12 bases between. The CDR3 loop reads CARPGHLTDTQYF. The CDR3 DNA is TGTGCCAGACCGGGACACCTCACAGATACGCAGTATTTT.

This clone was observed a handful of times. The V gene is TRBV2, the J gene TRBJ2-7, with 9 bases aligning to TRBD1. The CDR3 covers 15 residues. J gave up 5 bases and V 2 bases, and 7 bases lay outside the gene matches. Germline assignment: CDR1 SNHLY and CDR2 FYNNEI. CDR3 DNA: TGTGCCAGCAGTGAAATAGGGGACAGGGTCGACGAGCAGTACTTC. It is translated as CASSEIGDRVDEQYF. The complete variable domain, with remaining parts taken from reference TRBV2 and TRBJ2-7, reads EPEVTQTPSHQVTQMGQEVILRCVPISNHLYFYWYRQILGQKVEFLVSFYNNEISEKSEIFDDQFSVERPDGSNFTLKIRSTKLEDSAMYFCASSEIGDRVDEQYFGPGTRLTVT.

As for this clone: This same CDR3 is encoded by further DNA sequences in the sample. The chain couples TRBV18 to TRBJ1-4; D not certain. The CDR3 has 14 amino acids. V lost 3 bases and J lost 0, with 5 bases in between. Germline V gene sequence: CDR1 KGHSH, CDR2 LQKENI. CDR3 amino acids: CASSPTATNEKLFF. Here the CDR3 DNA reads TGTGCCAGCTCACCGACTGCAACTAATGAAAAACTGTTTTTT. Full variable domain (rest looked up from reference TRBV18 and TRBJ1-4): NAGVMQNPRHLVRRRGQEARLRCSPMKGHSHVYWYRQLPEEGLKFMVYLQKENIIDESGMPKERFSAEFPKEGPSILRIQQVVRGDSAAYFCASSPTATNEKLFFGSGTQLSVL.

A single count supports this clone. The rearrangement links TRBV7-8 to TRBJ1-5, with 8 nucleotides matching TRBD1. This CDR3 has 16 residues. Germline V gives CDR1 SGHVS, CDR2 FQNEAQ. Trimming at V came to 4 bases and at J to 0 bases, leaving 5 bases not matched to a gene. CDR3 in amino acids: CASSSDRGYSNQPQHF. CDR3 bases: TGTGCCAGCAGCTCAGACAGGGGATATAGCAATCAGCCCCAGCATTTT. The full variable domain, its missing parts supplied by reference TRBV7-8 and TRBJ1-5, is GAGVSQSPRYKVAKRGQDVALRCDPISGHVSLFWYQQALGQGPEFLTYFQNEAQLDKSGLPSDRFFAERPEGSVSTLKIQRTQQEDSAVYLCASSSDRGYSNQPQHFGDGTRLSIL.

The chain has TRBV11-2 and TRBJ2-5; 8 nucleotides line up with TRBD2. The CDR3 contains 15 residues. The V gene end was trimmed by 6 bases and the J gene end by 5 bases; junction bases not matched to a gene: 11. Germline lookup yields CDR1 SGHAT and CDR2 FQNNGV. The CDR3, as DNA: TGTGCCAGCAGGCCTGCGGGAGGCATCGGGGAGACCCAGTACTTC. As protein: CASRPAGGIGETQYF.

The table lists this clone with a few counts. The chain is built from TRBV7-6 and TRBJ2-1; D is unclear. The CDR3 spans 15 residues. The V and J ends lost 1 base and 1 base respectively, with 8 bases between them. The V gene's germline CDR1 is SGHVS and CDR2 FNYEAQ. CDR3 in amino acids: CASSLVTQSYNEQFF. The CDR3 coding sequence is TGTGCCAGCAGCTTAGTTACCCAGTCCTACAATGAGCAGTTCTTC.

This clone was seen a single time. This chain links TRBV4-3 with TRBJ2-4, with 8 bases lining up with TRBD1. This CDR3 has 16 residues. The junction had 6 bases not matched to a gene; V was cut back by 0 bases and J by 5 bases. Germline-derived CDR1 and CDR2 are LGHNA and YSLEER. The CDR3 nucleotides read TGCGCCAGCAGCCAAGATCCCAGGGGGCCGCAAAACATTCAGTACTTC. This codes for CASSQDPRGPQNIQYF.

The chain employs TRBV29-1 and TRBJ2-1, with 9 bases matching TRBD1. The J segment lost 6 bases and the V segment lost 6 bases, leaving 6 bases of the junction unmatched. In germline, CDR1 is SQVTM, CDR2 ANQGSEA. The CDR3 totals 13 residues. Written as DNA, the CDR3 is TGCAGCGTCCTAGGGGGACAGGGCAATGAGCAGTTCTTC. Residues: CSVLGGQGNEQFF.

The chain carries TRBV6-5 and TRBJ2-5; D not resolved. Trimming took 6 bases from V and 5 from J, leaving 7 bases between them. The CDR3 covers 11 residues. CDR1 is MNHEY and CDR2 is SVGAGI in the germline V gene. This chain's CDR3 is CASRREETQYF. CDR3 in DNA: TGTGCCAGCAGACGTGAGGAGACCCAGTACTTC.

The chain recombines TRBV6-8 with TRBJ2-4, with 14 positions matching TRBD2. The V gene end was trimmed by 6 bases and the J gene end by 2 bases; junction bases not matched to a gene: 9. The CDR3 contains 18 residues. Germline V gene lookup returns CDR1 MNHGY and CDR2 SAAAGT. The CDR3 bases are TGTGCCAGCAGAACCCATGGGACTAGCGGGAGTACCAAAAACATTCAGTACTTC. Protein: CASRTHGTSGSTKNIQYF.

The V and J genes are TRBV27 and TRBJ2-7; D is undetermined. The CDR3 runs to 8 residues. Germline V gene sequence: CDR1 MNHEY, CDR2 SMNVEV (reference sequence). V was trimmed by 9 bases and J by 9 bases, leaving 6 bases between them. Here the CDR3 DNA reads TGTGCCAGTCTCGGGCAGTACTTC. Translation: CASLGQYF.